This T cell receptor beta chain emerged from a study of T cells in Graves' hyperthyroidism and ophthalmopathy. Amplification of TCR beta CDR3 regions used RNA as the template. The TCR CDR3 first-round RT-PCR relied on the HTBI primer set. One entry per CDR3 protein results from TCRdb running MiXCR on the multiplex PCR reads. The repertoire holds approximately 210,000 distinct CDR3 sequences, with more than 15% as singletons. The CDR3 covers 17 residues. Unmatched junction bases numbered 12, after V lost 5 bases and J lost 9 bases. This clonotype was seen at least ten times. The clonotype was recovered from a man in his fifties with Graves' hyperthyroidism. Material for sequencing was blood. The chain employs TRBV12-3 or TRBV12-4 and TRBJ2-1; TRBD2 agrees at 14 bases. In DNA form, the CDR3 reads TGTGCCAGCAGTCTTCAGGGACTAGCGGGAGAAGTTGGTGAGCAGTTCTTC. Translating gives CASSLQGLAGEVGEQFF.